This TCR beta chain was sequenced in a study of cytomegalovirus exposure and HLA in healthy donors. Whole-study context: Early on, a data release was issued that held 80 million or so unique TCRs from HLA-typed donors.

Note on this clone: Its antigen is not identified.

Points from the study as a whole: The classifier reportedly diagnosed cytomegalovirus status with high sensitivity and specificity. Researchers catalogued roughly 170 TCR beta chains as cytomegalovirus-associated.

This PCR relied on a set of 60 Vbeta primers and 13 Jbeta primers. The protocol was immunoSEQ multiplex PCR, while the TCRdb copy is restricted to in-frame clones and leaves out a portion. The data contain approximately 170,000 clones, 76% of them singletons. This CDR3 has 12 amino acids. In germline, CDR1 is PRHDT, CDR2 FYEKMQ (reference sequence). Between the trimmed V and J ends, which lost 5 bases and 10 bases, there was a span of 12 bases. The V call is TRBV13, the J call TRBJ1-5; possibly TRBD1 for D (5 bases). Sequencing was carried out using PBMCs. The TCR sequence derives from a female donor in good health and CMV-seronegative. The CDR3 protein is CASSVLQGPQHF. Here the CDR3 DNA reads TGTGCCAGCAGCGTGCTCCAGGGACCCCAGCATTTT. The full variable domain, rest sourced from reference TRBV13 and TRBJ1-5, is AAGVIQSPRHLIKEKRETATLKCYPIPRHDTVYWYQQGPGQDPQFLISFYEKMQSDKGSIPDRFSAQQFSDYHSELNMSSLELGDSALYFCASSVLQGPQHFGDGTRLSIL.